The sequence of this T cell receptor (beta chain) was determined in a study of early T cells in non-severe SARS-CoV-2 infection. This clonotype has at least ten counts. V was pared by 5 bases and J by 1 base, with 10 bases between. This CDR3 spans 14 amino acids. Via MiXCR, TCRdb re-called the 5' RACE reads, giving one row per CDR3 protein. The sample has roughly 47,000 distinct CDR3 sequences; about 6% are singletons. This chain joins TRBV12-3 or TRBV12-4 and TRBJ2-3; D is possibly TRBD2 (5 bases). The material was whole blood, obtained at baseline. The TCR comes from an adult who was a healthcare worker with PCR-confirmed SARS-CoV-2 infection or an uninfected control (not recorded which). The CDR3 loop is CASSTRTGTDTQYF. The DNA of the CDR3 is TGTGCCAGCAGTACTAGGACTGGCACAGATACGCAGTATTTT.